This TCR beta chain is drawn from a study of tumor-infiltrating lymphocytes in primary liver carcinoma. Total RNA amounting to roughly 0.5 ug was the source from which TCR beta cDNA was made with a constant-region primer. Slightly modified ARM-PCR, run as three nested multiplex PCR rounds, produced the TCR beta libraries. Running 10 cycles apiece, the first two PCR rounds relied on TRBV1-TRBV30 forward primers together with a C-beta reverse primer. TCRdb used MiXCR to reprocess the multiplex PCR reads, holding one entry per CDR3 protein. The data contain approximately 88,000 distinct CDR3 sequences, about 70% of them singletons. Extraction of RNA together with DNA used about 18-31 mg of unsorted bulk tissue. Germline lookup yields CDR1 SEHNR and CDR2 FQNEAQ (reference sequence). CDR3 length: 16 residues. Points on this clonotype: A much larger clone lies one base from this, so it may be a read error.

The V and J genes are TRBV7-9 and TRBJ2-5, with TRBD2 identical over 10 bases. The receptor was isolated from a man aged 40-49 years with primary liver carcinoma and hepatitis B virus infection. Input material: tumor-adjacent normal liver tissue. CDR3 DNA: TGTGCCAACAGCTACGCTAGCGGGAGAGTTGGAGAGACCCAGTACTTC. Protein product: CANSYASGRVGETQYF.